Here is one T cell receptor (beta chain) with its context. Antigen unknown. The source of the sample is a study of CD8 T cells in ankylosing spondylitis. Study findings and constraints: Ankylosing spondylitis blood appeared to be characterized by a TCR beta motif of 8 or 9 highly homologous variants. Reportedly, disease-linked clones are significantly enriched in ankylosing spondylitis patients' matched synovial fluid. Previous work reported some of these motif variants in the synovial fluid and blood of reactive arthritis.

This CDR3 is built from 14 residues. The germline gives CDR1 SGHRS, CDR2 YFSETQ. Trimming removed 0 bases at V and 6 bases at J, with 13 bases between. By quantitative 5'-RACE with molecular barcodes, the TCR beta libraries were made. Each CDR3 protein is one row after TCRdb ran MiXCR on the 5' RACE reads. Found here are more than 650,000 distinct CDR3 sequences, 10% to 15% of them singletons; the top ten hold under 0.6%. The chain couples TRBV5-1 to TRBJ2-7, with no clear D. The sequenced material came from blood, either unsorted or a sorted T cell fraction (not recorded which). The sequence was obtained from a male donor with ankylosing spondylitis. The CDR3 protein is CASSLAAAPSEQYF. The CDR3 DNA reads as TGCGCCAGCAGCTTGGCGGCTGCCCCCAGCGAGCAGTACTTC.